Listed below are T cell receptor beta chains from one sample, sequenced in a study of blood T cell repertoires in COVID-19. Sequenced by immunoSEQ multiplex PCR; TCRdb stores in-frame clones only, minus some. The sample shows around 90,000 clones, roughly 80% of them seen only once. Source material: peripheral blood. The receptors were sampled from a human donor in a cohort sampled during active COVID-19. The CDR3 runs from the conserved cysteine through the conserved F or W. D genes are given only for firm matches. The size of a clone is reported for some rows only, either as once, few or many, or as a class for expanded clones.

v_call	clone_size	j_call	d_call	cdr3_aa	cdr3_nt
TRBV20-1	-	TRBJ2-7	-	CSAREGYEQYF	TGCAGTGCTAGGGAGGGCTACGAGCAGTACTTC
TRBV9	-	TRBJ2-1	-	CASSVLGPYNEQFF	TGTGCCAGCAGCGTCCTAGGTCCCTACAATGAGCAGTTCTTC
TRBV15	-	TRBJ2-7	TRBD2	CATRSGSSYEQYF	TGTGCCACCAGGAGCGGGAGCTCCTACGAGCAGTACTTC
TRBV3-1/TRBV3-2	-	TRBJ2-1	TRBD2	CASSPNSGLAAYNEQFF	TGTGCCAGCAGTCCTAACTCGGGACTAGCGGCGTACAATGAGCAGTTCTTC
TRBV10-2	-	TRBJ1-1	-	CASSRSQGNTEAFF	TGCGCCAGCAGTCGGTCTCAGGGGAACACTGAAGCTTTCTTT
TRBV28	many	TRBJ1-5	-	CASSFTQGLVGQPQHF	TGTGCCAGCAGTTTTACACAGGGTCTAGTTGGTCAGCCCCAGCATTTT
TRBV12-3/TRBV12-4	-	TRBJ2-7	TRBD1	CASRTGQPHEQYF	TGTGCCAGCCGGACAGGGCAACCCCACGAGCAGTACTTC
TRBV11-2	-	TRBJ1-3	-	CASSSTWSSGNTIYF	TGTGCCAGCAGTTCAACATGGAGCTCTGGAAACACCATATATTTT
TRBV4-1	-	TRBJ1-2	TRBD1	CASSQDPHRGDPPYGYTF	TGCGCCAGCAGCCAAGATCCTCACAGGGGCGACCCACCTTATGGCTACACCTTC
TRBV10-2	-	TRBJ1-1	TRBD1	CASSVTGLAEAFF	TGCGCCAGCAGTGTGACAGGGTTGGCTGAAGCTTTCTTT
TRBV18	-	TRBJ2-2	TRBD2	CASSLREAGELFF	TGTGCCAGCTCACTTCGGGAGGCCGGGGAGCTGTTTTTT
TRBV5-6	-	TRBJ1-1	TRBD1	CASSWTGTHAEAFF	TGTGCCAGCAGCTGGACAGGGACTCACGCTGAAGCTTTCTTT
TRBV6-2/TRBV6-3	-	TRBJ2-5	TRBD2	CASSYFGRATRETQYF	TGTGCCAGCAGTTACTTCGGGAGGGCCACTAGGGAGACCCAGTACTTC
TRBV7-3	-	TRBJ2-7	TRBD2	CASSPRGGRGEQYF	TGTGCCAGCAGCCCACGGGGCGGGAGGGGTGAGCAGTACTTC
TRBV15	-	TRBJ2-5	-	CATSRVGREETQYF	TGTGCCACCAGCAGAGTGGGCAGGGAAGAGACCCAGTACTTC
TRBV19	-	TRBJ1-2	-	CASRPGIAYGYTF	TGTGCCAGTAGGCCCGGGATCGCCTATGGCTACACCTTC
TRBV4-2	-	TRBJ2-6	-	CASSPSQDSGANVLTF	TGTGCCAGCAGCCCCTCACAGGACTCTGGGGCCAACGTCCTGACTTTC
TRBV6-5	-	TRBJ1-4	-	CASLPRGSVEKLFF	TGTGCCAGCCTTCCAAGGGGGTCGGTTGAAAAACTGTTTTTT
TRBV30	-	TRBJ1-1	-	CAWRESPAGAFF	TGTGCCTGGAGAGAATCGCCAGCGGGAGCTTTCTTT
TRBV6-5	-	TRBJ1-1	-	CASVAQAEAFF	TGTGCCAGCGTAGCGCAGGCTGAAGCTTTCTTT
TRBV28	-	TRBJ1-5	TRBD1	CASYTAGQGHQPQHF	TGTGCCAGTTATACCGCGGGACAGGGACATCAGCCCCAGCATTTT
TRBV25-1	-	TRBJ2-5	TRBD2	CASSASGRVETQYF	TGTGCCAGCAGTGCCAGCGGGAGAGTAGAGACCCAGTACTTC
TRBV18	-	TRBJ2-7	TRBD2	CASSPKRDSYEQYF	TGTGCCAGCTCCCCCAAGCGGGACTCCTACGAGCAGTACTTC
TRBV30	few	TRBJ1-1	-	CAWSAGLQNTEAFF	TGTGCCTGGAGTGCCGGACTGCAGAACACTGAAGCTTTCTTT
TRBV18	-	TRBJ2-5	TRBD2	CASSPPGGGQYF	TGTGCCAGCTCACCACCAGGCGGGGGCCAGTACTTC
TRBV5-1	-	TRBJ1-2	-	CASSLDRGPTSYGYTF	TGCGCCAGCAGCTTGGACCGCGGCCCGACTTCCTATGGCTACACCTTC
TRBV7-2	-	TRBJ2-7	TRBD1	CASSQRTGPYEQYF	TGTGCCAGCAGCCAGAGGACAGGGCCCTACGAGCAGTACTTC
TRBV27	-	TRBJ2-5	TRBD1	CASSSGTGIGGETQYF	TGTGCCAGCAGTTCCGGGACAGGGATTGGGGGAGAGACCCAGTACTTC